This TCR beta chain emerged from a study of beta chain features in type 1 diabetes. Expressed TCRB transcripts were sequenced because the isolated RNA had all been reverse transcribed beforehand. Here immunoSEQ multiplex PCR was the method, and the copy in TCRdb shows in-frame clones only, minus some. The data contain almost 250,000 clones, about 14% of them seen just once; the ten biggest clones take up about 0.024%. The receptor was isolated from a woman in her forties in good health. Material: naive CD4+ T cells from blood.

CDR3 residues: CSVEEGTGGSYEQYF. CDR3 coding DNA: TGCAGCGTTGAAGAAGGAACAGGGGGGTCCTACGAGCAGTACTTC. This chain links TRBV29-1 with TRBJ2-7, with 8 bases identical to TRBD1. The CDR3 runs 15 residues. CDR1 and CDR2 from the germline V gene are SQVTM and ANQGSEA. V lost 0 bases, J lost 1 base, and 5 bases stayed unmatched.